This T cell receptor (delta chain) was identified in a study of Vδ1+ human thymocytes. Findings of the study overall: Thymic TRG and TRD repertoires appeared highly polyclonal, with Gaussian CDR3 length distributions.

On this clone: The antigen is not known.

Sequences come from RNA converted to cDNA by reverse transcription. Multiplex PCR used pooled V-gene forward primers and a constant-region reverse primer to amplify CDR3s. TCRdb called clones anew from the multiplex PCR reads with CATT. The sample has about 25,000 delta-chain clones; under 8.5% are singletons. Alphabeta T cells were depleted, then CD3+ Vdelta1+ Vdelta2- thymocytes were FACS-sorted. The trim removed 3 bases at V and 0 bases at J, leaving 9 bases unmatched. The CDR3 totals 17 residues. Germline values: CDR1 TSWWSYY, CDR2 QGS. The sample comprised Vdelta1+ gamma-delta thymocytes from the thymus. The subset is: FACS-sorted CD3+ TCRalphabeta- TCRVdelta1+ TCRVdelta2- thymocytes. The genes are TRDV1 and TRDJ1, with TRDD2 identical over 8 bases. The receptor's source is a girl less than two years old who had congenital heart surgery. CDR3 DNA: TGTGCTCTTGGGGACTTCCTACGGGGGCCCTACACCGATAAACTCATCTTT. Its translation is CALGDFLRGPYTDKLIF.